These 7 T cell receptor beta chains originate from one sample sequenced in a study of T cell repertoires in aging, cancer and after chemotherapy. TCR beta rearrangements were amplified from peripheral blood genomic DNA. Multiplex touch-down PCR with TRB-A/B primers amplified rearranged V-D-J TRB sequences. MiXCR, run by TCRdb on the multiplex PCR reads, gives a single entry per CDR3 protein. This sample has 650 to 1,000 distinct CDR3 sequences, with 20% to 30% found just once. The specimen sequenced was blood. These receptors came from a human donor with a solid tumor.

This clonotype has more than one count but fewer than ten. This rearrangement joins TRBV27 to TRBJ1-1, with a possible D match to TRBD1 (5 bases). CDR1 is MNHEY, CDR2 SMNVEV, per germline (reference sequence). The CDR3 extends over 14 amino acids. Trimming removed 6 bases from V and 3 bases from J, with 14 bases in between. In DNA form, the CDR3 reads TGTGCCAGCAGCCTCGGGGGGTCAGACACTGAAGCTTTCTTT. This encodes CASSLGGSDTEAFF.

This clonotype was detected a few times. V is TRBV28 and J is TRBJ1-2, with D hard to call. Trimming took 2 bases from V and 3 from J, leaving 13 bases between them. The CDR3 is 15 residues long. Per germline, CDR1 MDHEN and CDR2 SYDVKM. The CDR3 DNA is TGTGCCAGCAGTTTACTGACAAGGCGGTACTATGGCTACACCTTC. Translated: CASSLLTRRYYGYTF.

This clonotype was counted once. This may arise from a read error, as a much more abundant clone is one base away. V and J are TRBV6-5 and TRBJ2-1, with 7 bases matching TRBD2. Germline values: CDR1 MNHEY, CDR2 SVGAGI. This CDR3 contains 14 residues. This chain's CDR3 is CASSNLAAYNGQFF. For the CDR3, the DNA is TGTGCCAGCAGTAACCTAGCGGCCTACAATGGGCAGTTCTTC.

This clonotype appeared a single time. This sequence joins TRBV4-1 and TRBJ2-5, with 9 bases fitting TRBD1. This CDR3 is 20 amino acids long. Germline values: CDR1 MGHRA, CDR2 YSYEKL. V lost 1 base and J lost 0; bases outside the gene matches: 15. The CDR3, as DNA: TGCGCCAGCAGCCAAGCCCCCGGACAGGGGACGTACCTTTACCAAGAGACCCAGTACTTC. Its protein is CASSQAPGQGTYLYQETQYF.

This clonotype has only a few counts. V usage is TRBV20-1 and J usage is TRBJ2-7; no clear D gene. Deletions cut 5 bases from V and 6 bases from J, with 17 bases between. CDR3 size: 13 residues. Germline V gives CDR1 DFQATT, CDR2 SNEGSKA (reference sequence). The CDR3 loop is CSAFNGGLGEQYF. The DNA of the CDR3 is TGCAGTGCTTTTAACGGCGGTCTAGGCGAGCAGTACTTC.

Worth noting for this clonotype: It is likely a read error, because the conserved phenylalanine at the end of the CDR3 is missing. This chain links TRBV7-4 with TRBJ2-5; D gene ambiguous. This CDR3 has 15 amino acids. V lost 5 bases and J 2 bases, leaving 15 bases between the germline ends. Per germline, CDR1 SGHVT and CDR2 SQSDAQ. CDR3 in amino acids: CASSVGRLLQETQYY. CDR3 nucleotide sequence: TGTGCCAGCAGCGTCGGCCGCTTGCTGCAAGAGACCCAGTACTAC.

This clonotype is large (0.1 to 1%). The chain carries TRBV19 and TRBJ2-3; 7 nucleotides agree with TRBD2. After removal of 1 base from V and 2 bases from J, the junction contained 6 bases not matched to a gene. This CDR3 is built from 16 residues. Germline V gives CDR1 LNHDA, CDR2 SQIVND (reference sequence). For the CDR3, the DNA is TGTGCCAGTAGTATAGGACCTAGCGGATACACAGATACGCAGTATTTT. It is translated as CASSIGPSGYTDTQYF.